This T cell receptor (beta chain) was documented in a study of cytomegalovirus exposure and HLA in healthy donors. Both 60 Vbeta primers and 13 Jbeta primers went into the PCR. Using immunoSEQ multiplex PCR, the repertoire was profiled, and TCRdb retains in-frame clones only, with some absent. Among 90,000 to 100,000 clones listed, over 60% were seen once. Remarks on this clone: Its antigen is currently unknown.

Study-level findings and limits: Most TCR sequences showed up rarely, but some public TCRs showed up in many donors. A later analysis showed HLA-associated TCR beta chains outstripping equally common others in clonal expansion.

CDR3 length equals 13 residues. V was pared by 2 bases and J by 6 bases, with 9 bases between. Germline CDR1 SGHRS, CDR2 YFSETQ. The chain couples TRBV5-1 to TRBJ2-1; D is unclear. The clonotype originates from a female donor in good health and CMV-seronegative. The sequenced sample was PBMCs. Here the CDR3 DNA reads TGCGCCAGCAGCTTAACGGTTGGCAATGAGCAGTTCTTC. Translated, it gives CASSLTVGNEQFF.